This T cell receptor beta chain was captured in a study of blood T cell repertoires in COVID-19. About the research overall: Samples taken during acute and convalescent COVID-19 were collected in the United States, Italy and Spain. T cells, B-cell-depleted T cells, or PBMCs supplied cDNA or gDNA.

The count of this clone is one. This CDR3 spans 11 amino acids. Germline-derived CDR1 and CDR2 are MNHEY and SVGAGI. The V gene lost 7 bases and the J gene lost 10 bases, with 11 bases spanning the gap. As originally analysed: Reference gene primer amplification gave estimated nucleated cell counts. This table comes from immunoSEQ multiplex PCR, and its TCRdb copy is limited to in-frame clones, with some not included. That table furnishes V, J and clone size, whereas the DNA furnished D and trimming. The table includes about 190,000 clones, approximately 78% detected once. The sample was peripheral blood. The V gene is TRBV6-5, the J gene TRBJ2-1; the D gene is possibly TRBD2 (5 bases). The TCR originated in a woman aged 80 or older with active or convalescent COVID-19. The CDR3 nucleotides are TGTGCCAGCAATCGAGGGCGCGAGCAGTTCTTC. Translated: CASNRGREQFF.